One sample yielded the 30 T cell receptor beta chains listed below, sequenced in a study of T-cell memory formation after mild COVID-19. TCRdb reprocessed the 5' RACE reads with MiXCR, giving one entry per CDR3 protein. The sample comprises roughly 200,000 distinct CDR3 sequences, 9.5% of which are singletons, and 3% to 4% rests with the top ten. Sequencing was carried out using PBMCs or a T cell subset sorted from them (not recorded which). The receptors here all came from a man aged 18 to 35 who had mild COVID-19 (a few samples of this study predate the infection). Cell type and time point are not known.

This clonotype was recorded many times. The chain couples TRBV19 to TRBJ2-1, with D unclear. The V gene lost 3 bases and the J gene lost 0 bases, with 6 bases spanning the gap. Germline V lookup: CDR1 LNHDA, CDR2 SQIVND (reference sequence). This CDR3 is built from 14 residues. CDR3 loop: CASSMSSSYNEQFF. The DNA for the CDR3 is TGTGCCAGTAGTATGTCTAGCTCCTACAATGAGCAGTTCTTC.

This clonotype was seen a handful of times. CDR3 nucleotide sequence: TGTGCCAGCAGTTTAATTCAGGGTTTCATCTATGGCTACACCTTC. It yields the protein CASSLIQGFIYGYTF. The chain joins TRBV12-3 or TRBV12-4 to TRBJ1-2; D might be TRBD1 (5 bases). V shed 2 bases and J shed 4 bases, with 14 bases lying between them. This CDR3 comprises 15 residues.

This clonotype has a handful of counts. This sequence joins TRBV5-6 and TRBJ1-5; TRBD1 matches 9 bases. CDR1 and CDR2 from the germline V gene are SGHDT and YYEEEE. Unmatched junction bases numbered 10, after V lost 4 bases and J lost 5 bases. The CDR3 spans 16 residues. The CDR3 nucleotides read TGTGCCAGCAGCCAATGGGACAGGGAGCACTATCAGCCCCAGCATTTT. It specifies CASSQWDREHYQPQHF. Drawing the rest from reference TRBV5-6 and TRBJ1-5, the complete variable domain is DAGVTQSPTHLIKTRGQQVTLRCSPKSGHDTVSWYQQALGQGPQFIFQYYEEEERQRGNFPDRFSGHQFPNYSSELNVNALLLGDSALYLCASSQWDREHYQPQHFGDGTRLSIL.

The rearrangement joins TRBV20-1 to TRBJ1-2, with 7 positions matching TRBD1. Germline V CDR1 and CDR2: DFQATT, SNEGSKA (reference sequence). Trimming removed 6 bases from V and 8 bases from J; junction bases left unmatched: 6. The length of the CDR3 is 11 residues. CDR3 bases: TGCAGTGCAAGGACAGGTAGAGGCTACACCTTC. It translates to CSARTGRGYTF.

This clonotype was picked up a small number of times. The chain links TRBV6-6 to TRBJ2-5; D is perhaps TRBD2 (6 bases). With 4 bases removed from V and 4 bases from J, the gap between germline ends came to 19 bases. The germline V gene has CDR1 MNHNY and CDR2 SVGAGI (reference sequence). This CDR3 has 16 amino acids. CDR3 amino acids: CASSSKGRGGGETQYF. The CDR3 DNA is TGTGCCAGCAGTTCCAAGGGTCGGGGAGGCGGAGAGACCCAGTACTTC.

The sample holds a few counts of this clonotype. J is TRBJ2-7 and V is TRBV4-3; the D gene is possibly TRBD1 (6 bases). This CDR3 is built from 14 residues. In germline, CDR1 is LGHNA, CDR2 YSLEER. V lost 2 bases to trimming and J lost 2 bases, with 10 bases between them. The DNA for the CDR3 is TGCGCCAGCAGCCAAAACAGGGCCCCCTACGAGCAGTACTTC. It specifies CASSQNRAPYEQYF.

The chain has TRBV6-2 or TRBV6-3 and TRBJ2-5, with D possibly matching TRBD2 (5 bases). V lost 5 bases and J 5 bases, leaving 9 bases between the germline ends. CDR1 is MNHEY and CDR2 is SVGEGT in the germline V gene. CDR3 length: 12 residues. Here the CDR3 DNA reads TGTGCCAGCAGTGCCGTAGCGGAGACCCAGTACTTC. This sequence encodes CASSAVAETQYF.

This clonotype was found a few times. The chain joins TRBV7-2 to TRBJ1-2; 7 nucleotides align to TRBD1. Germline loops: CDR1 SGHTA, CDR2 FQGNSA. The CDR3 length is 15 residues. V gave up 3 bases and J gave up 4 bases; unmatched junction bases: 8. The chain's CDR3 is CASSLGQPGSYGYTF. The CDR3 nucleotides are TGTGCCAGCAGCTTGGGACAGCCAGGTTCCTATGGCTACACCTTC. Drawing the rest from reference TRBV7-2 and TRBJ1-2, the complete variable domain is GAGVSQSPSNKVTEKGKDVELRCDPISGHTALYWYRQSLGQGLEFLIYFQGNSAPDKSGLPSDRFSAERTGGSVSTLTIQRTQQEDSAVYLCASSLGQPGSYGYTFGSGTRLTVV.

The genes are TRBV5-1 and TRBJ1-2; D not resolved. V lost 0 bases, J lost 2 bases, and 8 bases lay in between. Germline V gene lookup returns CDR1 SGHRS and CDR2 YFSETQ. This CDR3 is 14 amino acids long. The CDR3 reads CASSLGEPNYGYTF. Written as DNA, the CDR3 is TGCGCCAGCAGCTTGGGCGAACCGAACTATGGCTACACCTTC.

This clonotype was seen at least ten times. This sequence joins TRBV3-1 and TRBJ1-2; D unresolved. V lost 3 bases to trimming and J lost 2 bases, with 1 base between them. This CDR3 region has 11 residues. Germline V gene data show CDR1 as LGHDT and CDR2 as YNNKEL (reference sequence). CDR3 region: CASSQNYGYTF. The CDR3 nucleotides are TGTGCCAGCAGCCAGAACTATGGCTACACCTTC.

This clonotype was seen a few times. The V call is TRBV4-3, the J call TRBJ2-3; D possibly corresponds to TRBD1 (6 bases). The V and J ends lost 2 bases and 5 bases respectively, with 17 bases between them. Looked up from germline, CDR1 is LGHNA and CDR2 is YSLEER. The CDR3 runs to 16 residues. As DNA, the CDR3 is TGCGCCAGCAGCCAACAGACAGGCCCCGCCAGAGATACGCAGTATTTT. It encodes CASSQQTGPARDTQYF.

This clonotype was counted between two and nine times. The chain links TRBV9 to TRBJ2-1, with TRBD2 matching 12 bases. V gave up 3 bases and J gave up 7 bases; unmatched junction bases: 5. This CDR3 has 15 amino acids. The germline V gene encodes CDR1 SGDLS and CDR2 YYNGEE. In DNA form, the CDR3 reads TGTGCCAGCAGCGCCGGACTAGCGGGGAGGAATGAGCAGTTCTTC. Translating gives CASSAGLAGRNEQFF. Looking up the rest from reference TRBV9 and TRBJ2-1 gives the full variable domain: DSGVTQTPKHLITATGQRVTLRCSPRSGDLSVYWYQQSLDQGLQFLIQYYNGEERAKGNILERFSAQQFPDLHSELNLSSLELGDSALYFCASSAGLAGRNEQFFGPGTRLTVL.

This clonotype has a count of ten or more. This chain connects TRBV10-3 to TRBJ1-1; D call uncertain. The germline gives CDR1 ENHRY, CDR2 SYGVKD. Trimming took 3 bases from V and 4 from J, leaving 12 bases between them. The CDR3 contains 14 residues. The CDR3 region has the DNA TGTGCCATCAGTGAATCCGGGAGGGCCACTGAAGCTTTCTTT. Translation gives CAISESGRATEAFF.

The rearrangement joins TRBV4-2 to TRBJ2-3, with D unresolved. V lost 0 bases and J 8 bases, leaving 15 bases between the germline ends. There are 15 residues in the CDR3. Germline assignment: CDR1 LGHNA and CDR2 YNFKEQ. This chain's CDR3 is CASSQDLNRRGTQYF. The CDR3 region has the DNA TGTGCCAGCAGCCAAGATTTGAACCGACGAGGTACGCAGTATTTT.

This clonotype showed up just a few times. V usage is TRBV29-1 and J usage is TRBJ1-2; maybe TRBD1 (6 bases). This CDR3 comprises 12 residues. With 4 bases removed from V and 3 bases from J, the gap between germline ends came to 9 bases. Germline CDR1 reads SQVTM; CDR2 reads ANQGSEA. CDR3 loop: CSVVGGDYGYTF. The CDR3 region has the DNA TGCAGCGTTGTAGGGGGGGACTATGGCTACACCTTC.

This clonotype was detected a few times. The J gene is TRBJ1-1, the V gene TRBV5-5; possible D gene TRBD1, 6 bases. The V gene lost 4 bases and the J gene lost 3 bases, with 10 bases spanning the gap. Looked up from germline, CDR1 is SGHKS and CDR2 is YYEKEE (reference sequence). The CDR3 is 13 amino acids. The CDR3 nucleotides read TGTGCCAGCAGCCAACAGGGCCACACTGAAGCTTTCTTT. As protein: CASSQQGHTEAFF. The full variable domain, completed using reference TRBV5-5 and TRBJ1-1, is DAGVTQSPTHLIKTRGQQVTLRCSPISGHKSVSWYQQVLGQGPQFIFQYYEKEERGRGNFPDRFSARQFPNYSSELNVNALLLGDSALYLCASSQQGHTEAFFGQGTRLTVV.

This clonotype was counted between two and nine times. This chain uses TRBV4-1 with TRBJ1-6, with a tentative D call TRBD1 (5 bases). Trimming removed 0 bases from V and 10 bases from J, with 25 bases in between. Germline-derived CDR1 and CDR2 are MGHRA and YSYEKL. CDR3 length: 19 amino acids. CDR3 coding DNA: TGCGCCAGCAGCCAAGATGCTCCGGGGCAGACTTTATGGGCCTCACCCCTCCACTTT. Translated, it gives CASSQDAPGQTLWASPLHF.

This sequence joins TRBV11-2 and TRBJ2-1, with D perhaps TRBD1 or TRBD2 (7 bases each). The CDR3 is 16 amino acids. The ends were cut back, 3 bases at V and 7 bases at J, with 19 bases in the middle. The germline gives CDR1 SGHAT, CDR2 FQNNGV. CDR3: CASSFSGRGLRNEQFF. CDR3 sequence (DNA): TGTGCCAGCAGCTTCTCGGGGAGGGGGCTCAGGAATGAGCAGTTCTTC.

On this clonotype itself: One end of the junction does not line up with germline, which may come from a read error. The J gene is TRBJ2-1, the V gene TRBV12-3 or TRBV12-4, with a weak D call TRBD1 (5 bases). CDR3 size: 14 residues. CDR3 coding DNA: TGTGCCAGCAGTCCTCGACAGATGTACACTGAGCAGTTCTTC. It specifies CASSPRQMYTEQFF.

V is TRBV5-1 and J is TRBJ2-5; no firm D call. Germline assignment: CDR1 SGHRS and CDR2 YFSETQ. The CDR3 spans 14 residues. V was clipped by 3 bases and J by 3 bases, with 12 bases between them. Here the CDR3 reads CASSSATGEETQYF. Written as DNA, the CDR3 is TGCGCCAGCAGCTCCGCGACTGGCGAAGAGACCCAGTACTTC.

This clonotype was seen ten or more times. The chain recombines TRBV12-3 or TRBV12-4 with TRBJ2-2; possibly TRBD2 for D (6 bases). The CDR3 is 17 residues long. Trimming pared 2 bases from V and 7 bases from J, leaving 20 bases between. The CDR3 DNA follows: TGTGCCAGCAGTTTAAGTAGGAGGGACGGGGGAGTCGGGGAGCTGTTTTTT. Translated, it gives CASSLSRRDGGVGELFF.

This clonotype occurred many times. The V gene is TRBV7-2, the J gene TRBJ1-1, with TRBD1 matching over 7 bases. Germline loops: CDR1 SGHTA, CDR2 FQGNSA. The CDR3 has 14 amino acids. V lost 4 bases, J lost 3 bases, and 5 bases stayed unmatched. In DNA, the CDR3 is TGTGCCAGCAGCTCCAGGGGGGGGTACACTGAAGCTTTCTTT. It encodes CASSSRGGYTEAFF.

This clonotype has just a few counts. This chain uses TRBV9 with TRBJ2-5, with D perhaps assigned TRBD1 or TRBD2 (5 bases each). V was trimmed by 3 bases and J by 2 bases, leaving 14 bases between them. CDR1 SGDLS and CDR2 YYNGEE come from the germline V gene. The CDR3 runs 15 residues. The CDR3 DNA is TGTGCCAGCAGCGGAGGGACGGCCGTGCAAGAGACCCAGTACTTC. Amino acids: CASSGGTAVQETQYF.

This clonotype was counted only a few times. The chain combines TRBV15 with TRBJ2-7; 8 nucleotides align to TRBD2. Per the germline V gene, CDR1 is LNHNV and CDR2 is YYDKDF (reference sequence). The CDR3 totals 13 residues. J was trimmed by 4 bases and V by 4 bases; bases with no gene match: 3. CDR3 bases: TGTGCCACCAGCATACAGCGGGAGTACGAGCAGTACGTC. Encoded protein: CATSIQREYEQYV.

This clonotype occurred a few times. The chain employs TRBV27 and TRBJ1-1; D unresolved. The CDR3 runs 12 residues. Trimming took off 5 bases at V and 3 bases at J, with 7 bases between the two ends. Germline CDR1 is MNHEY and CDR2 is SMNVEV (reference sequence). The CDR3 here is CASSGGYTEAFF. DNA of the CDR3: TGTGCCAGCAGTGGAGGGTACACTGAAGCTTTCTTT.

This chain connects TRBV18 to TRBJ2-5; D gene unclear. CDR3 length: 13 amino acids. The ends were cut back, 6 bases at V and 1 base at J, with 9 bases in the middle. The V gene's germline CDR1 is KGHSH and CDR2 LQKENI. This chain's CDR3 is CASSGGTQETQYF. The CDR3 bases are TGTGCCAGCTCCGGCGGAACCCAAGAGACCCAGTACTTC.

There are a few counts of this clonotype. This chain uses TRBV12-3 or TRBV12-4 with TRBJ2-7, with D unresolved. V lost 3 bases and J 3 bases, leaving 15 bases between the germline ends. CDR3 size: 15 residues. CDR3: CASSFGSLAYYEQYV. The CDR3 nucleotides read TGTGCCAGCAGTTTCGGCAGTTTGGCCTACTACGAGCAGTACGTC.

This clonotype has a count of ten or more. The chain is built from TRBV5-1 and TRBJ2-6; D uncertain. Germline CDR1 and CDR2: SGHRS and YFSETQ. CDR3 size: 16 residues. Between the trimmed V and J ends, which lost 2 bases and 0 bases, there was a span of 9 bases. CDR3 coding DNA: TGCGCCAGCAGCTTTGTCATCAACTCTGGGGCCAACGTCCTGACTTTC. Translating gives CASSFVINSGANVLTF.

J is TRBJ2-2 and V is TRBV11-2; tentatively, D is TRBD2 (6 bases). The V end was cut by 6 bases, the J end by 7 bases, with 15 bases between. CDR1 and CDR2 (germline): SGHAT, FQNNGV. The length of the CDR3 is 14 residues. The CDR3 nucleotides read TGTGCCAGCAGTTCTCTGCGGGGCCACGGGGAGCTGTTTTTT. This sequence encodes CASSSLRGHGELFF.

This clonotype was seen a few times. CDR3: CASSLSILLASAGDTQYF. CDR3 nucleotides: TGTGCCAGCAGTTTATCCATCCTCCTAGCTTCAGCCGGAGATACGCAGTATTTT. The rearrangement joins TRBV27 to TRBJ2-3; tentative D call: TRBD2 (5 bases). The germline CDR1 and CDR2 sequences are MNHEY and SMNVEV (reference sequence). V was cut by 0 bases and J by 5 bases, with 21 bases left in between. CDR3 length: 18 residues.